These 19 T cell receptor beta chains share one sample of origin, sequenced in a study of regulatory T cells in long-lasting Graves disease. Arm-PCR with iRepertoire HTBI primers amplified the CDR3 regions for these TCR beta libraries. Each CDR3 protein is one row after TCRdb ran MiXCR on the multiplex PCR reads. This sample yields 250,000 or so distinct CDR3 sequences, of which 20% are seen a single time; over 11% belongs to the top ten. Time point specified: newly diagnosed GD, antithyroid drugs for less than 3 months. TCR sequences were obtained from RNA taken from PBMCs. Sample: peripheral blood mononuclear cells (PBMCs), taken at new diagnosis, from a patient treated with antithyroid drugs. These receptors all stem from a female donor with Graves disease.

The chain carries TRBV5-4 and TRBJ1-2, with TRBD1 identical over 9 bases. The CDR3 covers 15 residues. The germline CDR1 and CDR2 sequences are SGHNT and YYREEE (reference sequence). With 3 bases clipped from V and 3 bases from J, the junction kept 6 bases outside the gene matches. CDR3 amino acids: CASSSTGGNHYGYTF. The CDR3 coding sequence is TGTGCCAGCAGCTCGACAGGGGGGAATCACTATGGCTACACCTTC. Based on the CDR3 plus reference TRBV5-4 and TRBJ1-2, the full variable domain is ETGVTQSPTHLIKTRGQQVTLRCSSQSGHNTVSWYQQALGQGPQFIFQYYREEENGRGNFPPRFSGLQFPNYSSELNVNALELDDSALYLCASSSTGGNHYGYTFGSGTRLTVV.

This clonotype showed up many times. This chain links TRBV6-1 with TRBJ2-1; D perhaps matches TRBD1 (5 bases). CDR3 size: 14 residues. Trimming shortened V by 6 bases and J by 7 bases, and 16 bases separated the two germline ends. Germline assignment: CDR1 MNHNS and CDR2 SASEGT. In DNA form, the CDR3 reads TGTGCCAGCAGAAGACTCCCAACAGGAAATGAGCAGTTCTTC. This gives the protein CASRRLPTGNEQFF.

This clonotype came up a few times. This sequence joins TRBV20-1 and TRBJ1-2, with D possibly TRBD1 on 5 matching bases. The CDR3 length is 17 residues. Germline CDR1 is DFQATT and CDR2 is SNEGSKA (reference sequence). Trimming shortened V by 2 bases and J by 5 bases, and 24 bases separated the two germline ends. CDR3 sequence (DNA): TGCAGTGCTAGACTCCAAACGTCCAGGGTTGCGAGTTATGGCTACACCTTC. As protein: CSARLQTSRVASYGYTF.

With respect to this clonotype: A read error is the likely source, as a far larger clone sits one nucleotide away. The V call is TRBV7-2, the J call TRBJ2-4, with D perhaps matching TRBD1 (7 bases). Germline CDR1 reads SGHTA; CDR2 reads FQGNSA. This CDR3 region has 13 residues. CDR3 protein: CASSLVQGGEQLF. Here the CDR3 DNA reads TGTGCCAGCAGCTTAGTTCAGGGGGGTGAGCAGCTCTTC.

This clonotype was seen ten or more times. V usage is TRBV7-9 and J usage is TRBJ1-1, with D unresolved. V was cut by 3 bases and J by 6 bases, with 11 bases left in between. Germline CDR1 SEHNR, CDR2 FQNEAQ (reference sequence). This CDR3 is built from 13 residues. CDR3 bases: TGTGCCAGCAGCTTTCTTGGGGTGGCTGAAGCTTTCTTT. Translated, it gives CASSFLGVAEAFF.

This clonotype was detected many times. The gene calls are TRBV28 and TRBJ2-6, with 8 bases that match TRBD1. This CDR3 has 19 amino acids. V lost 6 bases, J lost 0 bases, and 13 bases stayed unmatched. Germline V gene sequence: CDR1 MDHEN, CDR2 SYDVKM. CDR3 protein: CASSLGQVYAGSGANVLTF. CDR3 nucleotides: TGTGCCAGCAGCCTGGGACAGGTCTATGCCGGCTCTGGGGCCAACGTCCTGACTTTC.

This clonotype was counted at least ten times. The gene calls are TRBV7-8 and TRBJ1-6; no clear D gene. The CDR3 runs to 15 residues. Between the trimmed V and J ends, which lost 4 bases and 7 bases, there was a span of 14 bases. Germline loops: CDR1 SGHVS, CDR2 FQNEAQ. In DNA, the CDR3 is TGTGCCAGCAGCTCAGGCCGGGTTCCGAATTCACCCCTCCACTTT. Amino acid sequence: CASSSGRVPNSPLHF.

This clonotype was found a few times. The rearrangement uses TRBV4-1 and TRBJ2-1; weak D call: TRBD2 (5 bases). Trimming removed 0 bases at V and 0 bases at J, with 6 bases between. CDR3 length: 15 residues. CDR1 is MGHRA, CDR2 YSYEKL, per germline. The CDR3 loop is CASSQEGSSYNEQFF. The CDR3 DNA sequence: TGCGCCAGCAGCCAAGAGGGGAGCTCCTACAATGAGCAGTTCTTC.

Only a few counts were recorded for this clonotype. A junction boundary mismatches the germline segment, possibly from a read error. The chain combines TRBV6-4 with TRBJ2-1; no clear D. The CDR3 extends over 15 amino acids. Germline CDR1 and CDR2: MRHNA and SNTAGT. The CDR3 bases are TGTGCCAGCAGTGACTCTACACACTCCTACAATGAGCGGTTCTTC. Translating it yields CASSDSTHSYNERFF.

This clonotype was observed many times. The chain is built from TRBV7-2 and TRBJ2-3; weak D call: TRBD1 (6 bases). CDR1 and CDR2 from the germline V gene are SGHTA and FQGNSA. This CDR3 is 15 amino acids long. Trimming removed 1 base from V and 4 bases from J, with 12 bases in between. CDR3 sequence: CASSLVGGSSDTQYF. CDR3 nucleotides: TGTGCCAGCAGCTTAGTTGGGGGCAGTTCAGATACGCAGTATTTT.

The table lists this clonotype with many counts. V is TRBV18 and J is TRBJ2-1; 9 bases fit TRBD2. The CDR3 is made up of 12 amino acids. Per germline, CDR1 KGHSH and CDR2 LQKENI. With 6 bases clipped from V and 10 bases from J, the junction kept 4 bases outside the gene matches. In nucleotides, the CDR3 is TGTGCCAGCTCCAGCGGGAGGCGAGAGCAGTTCTTC. Its translation: CASSSGRREQFF.

V gene TRBV19 combines with J gene TRBJ2-1; D is perhaps TRBD2 (7 bases). This CDR3 is built from 18 residues. Trimming removed 4 bases at V and 6 bases at J, with 25 bases between. CDR1 and CDR2 (germline): LNHDA, SQIVND (reference sequence). The CDR3 region has the DNA TGTGCCAGTAGTACGAAGGGGGGGGGATGGGCGGTTACCAATGAGCAGTTCTTC. Its translation is CASSTKGGGWAVTNEQFF.

This clonotype was observed a few times. The chain has TRBV19 and TRBJ1-1; the D is unclear. CDR1 is LNHDA and CDR2 is SQIVND in the germline V gene (reference sequence). There are 12 residues in the CDR3. With 5 bases removed from V and 1 base from J, the gap between germline ends came to 5 bases. This chain's CDR3 is CASSFWNTEAFF. CDR3 nucleotide sequence: TGTGCCAGTAGTTTTTGGAACACTGAAGCTTTCTTT.

There are many counts of this clonotype. The chain recombines TRBV7-8 with TRBJ2-7, with D maybe TRBD1 (5 bases). Trimming cost V 0 bases and J 0 bases, with 9 bases left between them. Per germline, CDR1 SGHVS and CDR2 FQNEAQ. The CDR3 is 15 residues long. The CDR3 DNA is TGTGCCAGCAGCTTAGCAAAGGGGAACTCCTACGAGCAGTACTTC. Translating it yields CASSLAKGNSYEQYF.

This clonotype appeared a few times. The rearrangement joins TRBV20-1 to TRBJ1-1; D possibly corresponds to TRBD1 (6 bases). V lost 3 bases and J 0 bases, leaving 11 bases between the germline ends. The V gene's germline CDR1 is DFQATT and CDR2 SNEGSKA (reference sequence). The CDR3 has 14 amino acids. The CDR3 loop reads CSARRGSMNTEAFF. CDR3 in DNA: TGCAGTGCTAGGAGGGGGTCGATGAACACTGAAGCTTTCTTT.

This clonotype was detected many times. V is TRBV6-1 and J is TRBJ1-5, with a tentative D call TRBD1 (5 bases). Trimming left V 5 bases short and J 8 bases short, with 13 bases between. The germline V gene encodes CDR1 MNHNS and CDR2 SASEGT. The CDR3 covers 13 residues. The CDR3 sequence: CASSPGGLEPQHF. The CDR3 DNA sequence: TGTGCCAGCAGTCCGGGGGGGTTGGAGCCCCAGCATTTT.

V and J are TRBV9 and TRBJ2-7; D might be TRBD1 (5 bases). The CDR3 loop spans 16 amino acids. The germline V gene has CDR1 SGDLS and CDR2 YYNGEE. Trimming left V 0 bases short and J 0 bases short, with 13 bases between. CDR3 DNA sequence: TGTGCCAGCAGCGTAGCCGACACAGGAATCTCCTACGAGCAGTACTTC. It translates to CASSVADTGISYEQYF.

In its sample, this clonotype was seen many times. This chain uses TRBV5-1 with TRBJ1-1; D is uncertain. V lost 0 bases to trimming and J lost 4 bases, with 13 bases between them. This CDR3 is 15 amino acids long. Germline-derived CDR1 and CDR2 are SGHRS and YFSETQ. The CDR3, as DNA: TGCGCCAGCAGCTTGGTTGCGGGAGGGAGCACTGAAGCTTTCTTT. Its translation is CASSLVAGGSTEAFF.

This clonotype was recorded many times. The gene calls are TRBV24-1 and TRBJ1-1, with TRBD1 identical over 9 bases. The germline gives CDR1 KGHDR, CDR2 SFDVKD. The CDR3 covers 14 residues. The J segment lost 6 bases and the V segment lost 3 bases, leaving 4 bases of the junction unmatched. CDR3 protein: CATSDGGTGPEAFF. The CDR3 bases are TGTGCCACCAGTGATGGTGGGACAGGGCCTGAAGCTTTCTTT.